This T cell receptor (beta chain) was captured in a study of T-cell reconstitution after alpha-beta-depleted transplantation in children. This CDR3 region has 14 residues. After removal of 2 bases from V and 6 bases from J, the junction contained 5 bases not matched to a gene. Using unique molecular identifiers, the investigators prepared the TCRbeta library. Using its own MiXCR run on the PCR reads, TCRdb lists one record per CDR3 protein. Here the sample spans roughly 590,000 distinct CDR3 sequences, 15% to 20% being singletons. This receptor was taken from a human donor who donated a stem cell graft to a child with acute myeloid leukemia. Sequencing was performed on PBMCs from the stem cell graft donor, taken from the stem cell graft. This chain joins TRBV12-3 or TRBV12-4 and TRBJ2-5; 8 positions agree with TRBD1. The DNA for the CDR3 is TGTGCCAGCAGTTTACGGCAGGGGGCAAAGACCCAGTACTTC. As protein: CASSLRQGAKTQYF.